One sample yielded the 30 T cell receptor beta chains listed below, sequenced in a study of cytomegalovirus exposure and HLA in healthy donors. Vbeta (60) and Jbeta (13) primers were used in the PCR. The table came from immunoSEQ multiplex PCR; TCRdb's copy has only in-frame clones and leaves some out. Seen here are about 160,000 clones, over 70% observed once, and the top ten hold 9.7%. The sample consisted of PBMCs. Every receptor here comes from a man younger than 35 in good health and CMV-seropositive.

The chain recombines TRBV15 with TRBJ2-1; TRBD2 might be the D (7 bases). Trimming took off 5 bases at V and 1 base at J, with 15 bases between the two ends. Per the germline V gene, CDR1 is LNHNV and CDR2 is YYDKDF (reference sequence). This CDR3 is built from 16 residues. The CDR3 sequence is CATSPTGGASYNEQFF. In DNA, the CDR3 is TGTGCCACCAGCCCGACGGGGGGCGCGTCCTACAATGAGCAGTTCTTC.

With regard to this clone: Its ends do not fully match the called genes, so a read error is possible. The chain joins TRBV30 to TRBJ1-2, with D possibly being TRBD1 (6 bases). Germline CDR1 reads GTSNPN; CDR2 reads SVGIG (reference sequence). The CDR3 consists of 14 residues. The CDR3 DNA follows: TGTGCCTGGAGTGTAGGGGCCGGACAGTTCGGCGCCCCCTTC. As protein: CAWSVGAGQFGAPF.

With respect to this clone: At one boundary the junction diverges from the germline segment, which might be a read error. The chain carries TRBV5-1 and TRBJ1-2, with D possibly being TRBD1 (6 bases). The CDR3 covers 13 residues. Germline V gives CDR1 SGHRS, CDR2 YFSETQ. CDR3 in DNA: TGCGCCAGCAGCTCAGATCAAGGACAGACATATGCCTTC. Its protein is CASSSDQGQTYAF.

CDR3 loop: CSVGGGPYEQFF. DNA for the CDR3: TGCAGCGTTGGGGGAGGGCCCTATGAGCAGTTCTTC. This chain joins TRBV29-1 and TRBJ2-1; 7 bases are a match to TRBD2. The V and J ends lost 4 bases and 8 bases, in that order; junction bases with no gene match: 5. The CDR3 runs to 12 residues. Germline V gives CDR1 SQVTM, CDR2 ANQGSEA.

The rearrangement links TRBV20-1 to TRBJ1-6, with D possibly matching TRBD1 (6 bases). This CDR3 is built from 11 residues. CDR1 and CDR2 (germline): DFQATT, SNEGSKA (reference sequence). V was shortened by 8 bases and J by 12 bases, with 14 bases between the two germline ends. CDR3 coding DNA: TGCAGTCCCTCCCAGGACAGACCCCTCCACTTT. It encodes CSPSQDRPLHF.

The CDR3 nucleotides are TGTGCCAGCAGCTCTCAACCCAGGACAGGAGCTAATTCACCCCTCCACTTT. Its translation: CASSSQPRTGANSPLHF. The gene calls are TRBV5-4 and TRBJ1-6, with TRBD1 identical over 7 bases. CDR1 and CDR2 (germline): SGHNT, YYREEE (reference sequence). This CDR3 is built from 17 residues. The J segment lost 6 bases and the V segment lost 3 bases, leaving 12 bases of the junction unmatched. The full variable domain, completed using reference TRBV5-4 and TRBJ1-6, is ETGVTQSPTHLIKTRGQQVTLRCSSQSGHNTVSWYQQALGQGPQFIFQYYREEENGRGNFPPRFSGLQFPNYSSELNVNALELDDSALYLCASSSQPRTGANSPLHFGNGTRLTVT.

The chain is built from TRBV5-6 and TRBJ2-5; D is unclear. V was shortened by 3 bases and J by 4 bases, with 7 bases between the two germline ends. Looked up from germline, CDR1 is SGHDT and CDR2 is YYEEEE. The CDR3 is made up of 12 amino acids. The CDR3 loop reads CASSWHRETQYF. DNA for the CDR3: TGTGCCAGCAGCTGGCACAGAGAGACCCAGTACTTC.

With respect to this clone: Germline is not matched at one junction end, which may reflect a read error. This rearrangement joins TRBV2 to TRBJ2-5; 8 nucleotides agree with TRBD2. The CDR3 is 15 amino acids. Per germline, CDR1 SNHLY and CDR2 FYNNEI. The CDR3 loop reads CASRKTSALQEAQYF. The CDR3 nucleotides are TGTGCCAGCAGGAAGACTAGCGCACTCCAAGAGGCCCAGTACTTC.

This clone was recorded a few times. The CDR3 loop is CASSQGQLSNEKLFF. The DNA of the CDR3 is TGTGCCAGCAGTCAGGGACAGCTATCTAATGAAAAACTGTTTTTT. J is TRBJ1-4 and V is TRBV6-5; 7 bases map to TRBD1. From germline, CDR1 is MNHEY and CDR2 SVGAGI. J lost 3 bases, V lost 5 bases, and 6 bases had no gene match. The CDR3 runs 15 residues.

The genes are TRBV2 and TRBJ1-1; D is unresolved. Trimming took off 4 bases at V and 2 bases at J, with 20 bases between the two ends. The length of the CDR3 is 17 residues. CDR1 is SNHLY, CDR2 FYNNEI, per germline. CDR3 in DNA: TGTGCCAGCAGTGGGATTTCCGGGGAGCGAAGAAACACTGAAGCTTTCTTT. Its translation: CASSGISGERRNTEAFF.

The rearrangement uses TRBV30 and TRBJ2-6; 7 bases agree with TRBD1. CDR1 is GTSNPN, CDR2 SVGIG, per germline (reference sequence). This CDR3 comprises 16 residues. V lost 2 bases to trimming and J lost 0 bases; unmatched junction nucleotides: 4. In DNA, the CDR3 is TGTGCCTGGAGTCGTGACAGGGTCTCTGGGGCCAACGTCCTGACTTTC. Its translation is CAWSRDRVSGANVLTF.

The V call is TRBV27, the J call TRBJ1-2, with D maybe TRBD1 (6 bases). V was trimmed by 5 bases and J by 4 bases, leaving 23 bases between them. CDR3 length equals 17 residues. Germline-derived CDR1 and CDR2 are MNHEY and SMNVEV (reference sequence). CDR3 nucleotides: TGTGCCAGCAGTCCATCCGGGACACCCCGCGGACCCTATGGCTACACCTTC. Its translation: CASSPSGTPRGPYGYTF.

J is TRBJ2-1 and V is TRBV13, with 10 bases lining up with TRBD2. Germline CDR1 reads PRHDT; CDR2 reads FYEKMQ (reference sequence). Trimming cost V 4 bases and J 3 bases; bases outside gene matches: 6. The CDR3 consists of 16 residues. The CDR3 is CASSSEGTSDYNEQFF. CDR3 coding DNA: TGTGCCAGCAGCTCTGAGGGGACTAGCGACTACAATGAGCAGTTCTTC.

The V call is TRBV27, the J call TRBJ2-7; 11 bases align to TRBD2. This CDR3 region has 19 residues. CDR1 and CDR2 from the germline V gene are MNHEY and SMNVEV (reference sequence). With 0 bases clipped from V and 0 bases from J, the junction kept 10 bases outside the gene matches. CDR3: CASSLSSGTSGESSYEQYF. The CDR3, as DNA: TGTGCCAGCAGTTTATCTTCCGGGACTAGCGGTGAAAGCTCCTACGAGCAGTACTTC.

The chain joins TRBV9 to TRBJ2-7; 11 bases map to TRBD2. This CDR3 spans 15 amino acids. Germline loops: CDR1 SGDLS, CDR2 YYNGEE. V shed 0 bases and J 4 bases; nucleotides not matched to a gene: 3. CDR3 region: CASSVGVAGGYEQYF. Written as DNA, the CDR3 is TGTGCCAGCAGCGTAGGTGTAGCGGGAGGGTACGAGCAGTACTTC.

The CDR3 is CAWSAIGLYSGNTIYF. CDR3 DNA sequence: TGTGCCTGGAGCGCGATCGGACTGTACTCTGGAAACACCATATATTTT. The V and J genes are TRBV30 and TRBJ1-3; D unresolved. This CDR3 spans 16 amino acids. Germline CDR1 GTSNPN, CDR2 SVGIG (reference sequence). Trimming removed 3 bases from V and 0 bases from J, with 15 bases in between.

The V gene is TRBV9, the J gene TRBJ1-2, with TRBD1 matching 8 bases. CDR1 SGDLS and CDR2 YYNGEE come from the germline V gene. With V trimmed by 3 bases and J by 3 bases, 7 bases remained unmatched. The CDR3 is 15 amino acids. CDR3 bases: TGTGCCAGCAGCGAAGGGAGACAGGGGCACTATGGCTACACCTTC. Its translation is CASSEGRQGHYGYTF.

This chain connects TRBV29-1 to TRBJ2-1; 7 bases are a match to TRBD1. Germline V gene data show CDR1 as SQVTM and CDR2 as ANQGSEA. Trimming took 3 bases from V and 5 from J; bases not matched to a gene: 10. The CDR3 loop spans 15 amino acids. The CDR3 reads CSVDRGRGVNNEQFF. DNA of the CDR3: TGCAGCGTTGATAGGGGGCGTGGGGTTAACAATGAGCAGTTCTTC.

In regard to this clone: At one end, the junction sequence differs from germline, possibly due to a read error. The V and J genes are TRBV9 and TRBJ1-1; D perhaps matches TRBD1 (5 bases). From germline, CDR1 is SGDLS and CDR2 YYNGEE. CDR3 length: 14 residues. CDR3 DNA sequence: TGTGCAAGCAGAAGACAGCATACGAACACTGAAGCTTTCTTT. Translation gives CASRRQHTNTEAFF.

This clone has only one observation. The chain recombines TRBV18 with TRBJ2-1, with unresolved D. Germline loops: CDR1 KGHSH, CDR2 LQKENI. The CDR3 sequence is 15 residues long. Trimming took 2 bases from V and 2 from J, leaving 10 bases between them. The CDR3 sequence: CASSPVSPAYNEQFF. In nucleotides, the CDR3 is TGTGCCAGCTCACCAGTTAGTCCGGCCTACAATGAGCAGTTCTTC.

The table lists this clone with a few counts. CDR3 DNA: TGTGCCATCAGTGAGTCGCGGGCAGGGGGAAATCAGCCCCAGCATTTT. Protein sequence: CAISESRAGGNQPQHF. This chain connects TRBV10-3 to TRBJ1-5; 7 bases are shared with TRBD1. Germline assignment: CDR1 ENHRY and CDR2 SYGVKD. The V and J ends lost 0 bases and 4 bases, in that order; junction bases with no gene match: 6. This CDR3 spans 16 amino acids.

The V call is TRBV29-1, the J call TRBJ1-4, with TRBD1 identical over 10 bases. Germline assignment: CDR1 SQVTM and CDR2 ANQGSEA. V was clipped by 5 bases and J by 6 bases; unmatched bases: 12. CDR3 length equals 16 residues. The CDR3 nucleotides read TGCAGCGTTTCTCGGGGATCCGGGACAGGGGATGAAAAACTGTTTTTT. It translates to CSVSRGSGTGDEKLFF.

The chain is built from TRBV15 and TRBJ2-1; the match to TRBD2 covers 14 bases. Germline CDR1 and CDR2: LNHNV and YYDKDF (reference sequence). The CDR3 has 18 amino acids. The V segment lost 0 bases and the J segment 7 bases; nucleotides outside the gene matches: 8. CDR3 loop: CATSRDVRGTSGSNEQFF. The CDR3 DNA sequence: TGTGCCACCAGCAGAGATGTGAGGGGGACTAGCGGGAGTAATGAGCAGTTCTTC.

The sample holds one count of this clone. V gene TRBV7-2 combines with J gene TRBJ2-5; D possibly corresponds to TRBD1 (5 bases). The J call may be wrong; the DNA end is better matched by TRBJ2-7. The CDR3 spans 14 residues. Germline assignment: CDR1 SGHTA and CDR2 FQGNSA. The CDR3 loop reads CASRRGENSYEQYF. CDR3 sequence (DNA): TGTGCCAGCAGAAGGGGCGAAAACTCCTACGAGCAGTACTTC.

V usage is TRBV5-4 and J usage is TRBJ2-7; D is uncertain. This CDR3 spans 12 amino acids. V lost 3 bases, J lost 0 bases, and 4 bases lay in between. CDR1 and CDR2 (germline): SGHNT, YYREEE (reference sequence). This CDR3 is CASSSSSYEQYF. The CDR3 DNA follows: TGTGCCAGCAGCTCTAGCTCCTACGAGCAGTACTTC.

This sequence joins TRBV18 and TRBJ2-2, with TRBD1 matching over 9 bases. The germline V gene has CDR1 KGHSH and CDR2 LQKENI. The CDR3 covers 18 residues. V was clipped by 2 bases and J by 2 bases; unmatched bases: 9. The CDR3 nucleotides read TGTGCCAGCTCACCATTTAGTCGGGACAGGGACAACACCGGGGAGCTGTTTTTT. It yields the protein CASSPFSRDRDNTGELFF.

The chain couples TRBV19 to TRBJ2-2, with a weak D call TRBD2 (5 bases). Trimming left V 4 bases short and J 6 bases short, with 6 bases between. This CDR3 has 12 residues. CDR1 and CDR2 (germline): LNHDA, SQIVND (reference sequence). The CDR3, as DNA: TGTGCCAGTAGTACTAGCCCCGGGGAGCTGTTTTTT. It encodes CASSTSPGELFF.

The chain carries TRBV27 and TRBJ2-7, with TRBD2 matching over 11 bases. V dropped 2 bases and J dropped 6; count of bases not matched to a gene: 6. The CDR3 totals 15 residues. Germline V gene sequence: CDR1 MNHEY, CDR2 SMNVEV (reference sequence). CDR3 in amino acids: CASSLLFGTSGEQYF. In nucleotides, the CDR3 is TGTGCCAGCAGTTTACTTTTTGGGACTAGCGGCGAGCAGTACTTC.

This chain connects TRBV6-5 to TRBJ2-3; D is uncertain. V gave up 6 bases and J gave up 8 bases, with 9 bases separating them. CDR3 length equals 11 residues. Germline lookup yields CDR1 MNHEY and CDR2 SVGAGI. CDR3 protein: CASSIGGTQYF. The CDR3 bases are TGTGCCAGCAGCATTGGCGGTACGCAGTATTTT.

The chain recombines TRBV5-8 with TRBJ2-3, with TRBD2 matching 11 bases. The CDR3 totals 15 residues. Germline lookup yields CDR1 SGHTS and CDR2 YDEGEE. V trimming: 4 bases; J trimming: 2 bases; junction bases outside the gene matches: 3. The CDR3 sequence: CASSQGLADTDTQYF. The CDR3 nucleotides are TGTGCCAGCAGCCAGGGACTAGCGGACACAGATACGCAGTATTTT.